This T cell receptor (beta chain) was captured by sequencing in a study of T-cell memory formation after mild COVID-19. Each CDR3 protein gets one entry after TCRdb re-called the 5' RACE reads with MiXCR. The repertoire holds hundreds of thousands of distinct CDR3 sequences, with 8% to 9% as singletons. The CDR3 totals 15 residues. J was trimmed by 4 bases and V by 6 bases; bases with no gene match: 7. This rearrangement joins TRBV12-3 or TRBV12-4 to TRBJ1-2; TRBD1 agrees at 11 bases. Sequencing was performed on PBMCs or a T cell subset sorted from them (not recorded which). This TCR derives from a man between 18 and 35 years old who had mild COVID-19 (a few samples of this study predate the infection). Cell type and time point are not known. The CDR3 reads CASRPSGTGGYGYTF. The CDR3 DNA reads TGTGCCAGCAGGCCCTCCGGGACAGGGGGCTATGGCTACACCTTC.